The 2 T cell receptor beta chains presented below share a single source sample, sequenced in a study of cytomegalovirus exposure and HLA in healthy donors. 13 Jbeta primers and 60 Vbeta primers were used for the PCR. Clones were sequenced by immunoSEQ multiplex PCR, and TCRdb holds only the in-frame ones, with some missing. The sample yields fewer than 150,000 clones, around three quarters seen once. Sequencing used PBMCs. These receptors were obtained from a man aged 25-40 years in good health and CMV-seronegative.

The chain has TRBV2 and TRBJ2-3; D remains unclear. V lost 6 bases to trimming and J lost 2 bases, with 9 bases between them. The CDR3 covers 13 residues. Germline V CDR1 and CDR2: SNHLY, FYNNEI. CDR3 in amino acids: CASSSPYTDTQYF. In DNA, the CDR3 is TGTGCCAGCAGCTCCCCTTACACAGATACGCAGTATTTT.

V and J are TRBV4-1 and TRBJ2-7; 7 positions agree with TRBD1. Unmatched junction bases numbered 9, after V lost 1 base and J lost 0 bases. There are 17 residues in the CDR3. CDR1 is MGHRA and CDR2 is YSYEKL in the germline V gene. The CDR3 spells CASSQVHGTASSYEQYF. CDR3 nucleotide sequence: TGCGCCAGCAGCCAAGTTCACGGGACAGCGAGCTCCTACGAGCAGTACTTC.